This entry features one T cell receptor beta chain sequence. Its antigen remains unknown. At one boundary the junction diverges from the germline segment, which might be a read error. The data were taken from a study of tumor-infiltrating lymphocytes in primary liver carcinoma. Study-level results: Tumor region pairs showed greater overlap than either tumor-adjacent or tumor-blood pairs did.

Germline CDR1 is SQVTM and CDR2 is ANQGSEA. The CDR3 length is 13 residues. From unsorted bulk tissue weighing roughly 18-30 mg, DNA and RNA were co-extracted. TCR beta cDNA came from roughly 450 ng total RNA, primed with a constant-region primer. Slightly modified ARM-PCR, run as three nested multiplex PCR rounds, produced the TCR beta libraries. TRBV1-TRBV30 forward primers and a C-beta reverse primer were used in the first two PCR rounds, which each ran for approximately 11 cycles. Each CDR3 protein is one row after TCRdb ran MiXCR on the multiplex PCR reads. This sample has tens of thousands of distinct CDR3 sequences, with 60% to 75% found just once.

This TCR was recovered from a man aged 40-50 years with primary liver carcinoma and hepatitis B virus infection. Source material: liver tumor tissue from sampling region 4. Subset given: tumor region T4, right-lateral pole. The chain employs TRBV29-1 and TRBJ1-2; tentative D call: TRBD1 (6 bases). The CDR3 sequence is CSVTSGTNYGYAF. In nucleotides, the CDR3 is TGCAGCGTCACTTCCGGGACAAATTATGGCTACGCCTTC.